These 18 T cell receptor beta chains came from one sample sequenced in a study of blood T cell repertoires in COVID-19. The table came from immunoSEQ multiplex PCR; TCRdb's copy has only in-frame clones and leaves some out. This sample has 150,000 or so clones, with 82% found just once. Material: peripheral blood. The receptors originated from a human donor with acute or convalescent COVID-19. The donor label of this sample is uncertain.

The chain combines TRBV6-6 with TRBJ1-6; D gene uncertain. Germline V gene lookup returns CDR1 MNHNY and CDR2 SVGAGI (reference sequence). The CDR3 consists of 15 residues. V lost 4 bases and J 1 base, leaving 8 bases between the germline ends. CDR3 DNA sequence: TGTGCCAGCAGTTCAGAGGGTTCCTATAATTCACCCCTCCACTTT. It yields the protein CASSSEGSYNSPLHF.

The genes are TRBV7-2 and TRBJ1-5; perhaps TRBD1 as D (6 bases). Trimming took off 6 bases at V and 4 bases at J, with 13 bases between the two ends. The germline V gene has CDR1 SGHTA and CDR2 FQGNSA. There are 14 residues in the CDR3. The CDR3 region is CASSGGATNQPQHF. The CDR3, as DNA: TGTGCCAGCAGTGGGGGGGCAACGAATCAGCCCCAGCATTTT.

The chain joins TRBV6-5 to TRBJ1-2; TRBD1 matches at 10 bases. Germline CDR1 and CDR2: MNHEY and SVGAGI. This CDR3 is 14 amino acids long. The V gene end was trimmed by 7 bases and the J gene end by 6 bases; junction bases not matched to a gene: 8. The CDR3 reads CASNPTGGWNGYTF. The CDR3 region has the DNA TGTGCCAGCAACCCGACAGGGGGCTGGAATGGCTACACCTTC.

This chain uses TRBV4-1 with TRBJ2-1, with TRBD2 matching 9 bases. The J segment lost 5 bases and the V segment lost 4 bases, leaving 9 bases of the junction unmatched. Per germline, CDR1 MGHRA and CDR2 YSYEKL. This CDR3 has 16 amino acids. The CDR3 coding sequence is TGCGCCAGCAGCCCCCGAAGCGGGGGGCTTAACAATGAGCAGTTCTTC. It translates to CASSPRSGGLNNEQFF.

CDR3 sequence reads: CASSLVQPTGGADTQYF. The CDR3 DNA is TGCGCCAGCAGCTTGGTCCAACCGACAGGGGGAGCAGATACGCAGTATTTT. The V call is TRBV5-1, the J call TRBJ2-3; 9 bases line up with TRBD1. The length of the CDR3 is 17 residues. Germline V gene data show CDR1 as SGHRS and CDR2 as YFSETQ. J gave up 4 bases and V 0 bases, and 9 bases lay outside the gene matches.

The rearrangement joins TRBV19 to TRBJ2-1; D is perhaps TRBD1 (6 bases). Between the trimmed V and J ends, which lost 7 bases and 0 bases, there was a span of 16 bases. Germline values: CDR1 LNHDA, CDR2 SQIVND (reference sequence). The length of the CDR3 is 16 residues. The DNA of the CDR3 is TGTGCCAGTACCTCCAAGCAGACAGGCTCCTACAATGAGCAGTTCTTC. Its protein is CASTSKQTGSYNEQFF. Variable domain in full (rest from reference TRBV19 and TRBJ2-1): DGGITQSPKYLFRKEGQNVTLSCEQNLNHDAMYWYRQDPGQGLRLIYYSQIVNDFQKGDIAEGYSVSREKKESFPLTVTSAQKNPTAFYLCASTSKQTGSYNEQFFGPGTRLTVL.

This clone was observed a handful of times. The same CDR3 can be traced to other DNA sequences in this sample. V and J are TRBV5-5 and TRBJ1-5; TRBD1 matches 8 bases. CDR3 length: 16 amino acids. Per the germline V gene, CDR1 is SGHKS and CDR2 is YYEKEE (reference sequence). V lost 0 bases to trimming and J lost 1 base; unmatched junction nucleotides: 3. The CDR3 DNA follows: TGTGCCAGCAGCTTGGGGCAGGGGGCAAGCAATCAGCCCCAGCATTTT. This translates into CASSLGQGASNQPQHF.

This chain's CDR3 is CASSIDLRVPNYGYTF. In nucleotides, the CDR3 is TGTGCCAGTAGTATAGATCTGAGGGTTCCCAACTATGGCTACACCTTC. This sequence joins TRBV19 and TRBJ1-2; D is ambiguous. V dropped 0 bases and J dropped 2 bases, with 13 bases sitting between them. The CDR3 totals 16 residues. Germline assignment: CDR1 LNHDA and CDR2 SQIVND (reference sequence).

The chain joins TRBV2 to TRBJ1-4; no clear D. V gave up 7 bases and J gave up 4 bases, with 16 bases separating them. The CDR3 extends over 15 amino acids. Germline loops: CDR1 SNHLY, CDR2 FYNNEI. CDR3 coding DNA: TGTGCCAGCACCGACGGAGCGTTCGTTAATGAAAAACTGTTTTTT. Protein: CASTDGAFVNEKLFF.

The chain uses TRBV14 and TRBJ1-2, with D perhaps TRBD1 (6 bases). V dropped 4 bases and J dropped 2 bases, with 14 bases sitting between them. Germline loops: CDR1 SGHDN, CDR2 FVKESK. The CDR3 totals 15 residues. The CDR3 nucleotides read TGTGCCAGCAGCCGCAAACAGGGAACCAACTATGGCTACACCTTC. Its protein is CASSRKQGTNYGYTF.

The J gene is TRBJ1-2, the V gene TRBV7-9; D perhaps matches TRBD1 (5 bases). The CDR3 is 13 amino acids. V was pared by 2 bases and J by 5 bases, with 9 bases between. CDR1 SEHNR and CDR2 FQNEAQ come from the germline V gene (reference sequence). The DNA of the CDR3 is TGTGCCAGCAGCTTATCCAGGGATTATGGCTACACCTTC. Residues: CASSLSRDYGYTF. The full variable domain, completed using reference TRBV7-9 and TRBJ1-2, is DTGVSQNPRHKITKRGQNVTFRCDPISEHNRLYWYRQTLGQGPEFLTYFQNEAQLEKSRLLSDRFSAERPKGSFSTLEIQRTEQGDSAMYLCASSLSRDYGYTFGSGTRLTVV.

In DNA, the CDR3 is TGTGCCAGCAGTACCCCTAGGGGGACTGAAGCTTTCTTT. Translated: CASSTPRGTEAFF. The chain uses TRBV6-5 and TRBJ1-1; TRBD1 might be the D (6 bases). This CDR3 spans 13 amino acids. V was pared by 5 bases and J by 5 bases, with 12 bases between. CDR1 MNHEY and CDR2 SVGAGI come from the germline V gene.

CDR3 nucleotides: TGTGCCAGCAGCTTGCACGGAGCGGGGAATTCACCCCTCCACTTT. Translation: CASSLHGAGNSPLHF. This chain joins TRBV5-5 and TRBJ1-6; D gene uncertain. The CDR3 is 15 amino acids. V was shortened by 1 base and J by 7 bases, with 12 bases between the two germline ends. The germline V gene has CDR1 SGHKS and CDR2 YYEKEE (reference sequence).

In its sample, this clone was seen many times. The gene calls are TRBV9 and TRBJ2-5, with TRBD2 matching 8 bases. CDR1 is SGDLS and CDR2 is YYNGEE in the germline V gene. V gave up 0 bases and J gave up 4 bases; unmatched junction bases: 5. This CDR3 has 15 amino acids. For the CDR3, the DNA is TGTGCCAGCAGCGTAGGCGGGGGGATGGGAGAGACCCAGTACTTC. Its protein is CASSVGGGMGETQYF.

The chain combines TRBV2 with TRBJ1-5; D gene unclear. Germline V gives CDR1 SNHLY, CDR2 FYNNEI. V was cut by 1 base and J by 6 bases, with 10 bases left in between. The CDR3 contains 14 residues. The CDR3 sequence is CASSEGVRIQPQHF. The CDR3 nucleotides read TGTGCCAGCAGTGAAGGGGTCAGGATTCAGCCCCAGCATTTT.

There are a few counts of this clone. V is TRBV28 and J is TRBJ1-1, with D possibly matching TRBD1 (5 bases). The germline V gene encodes CDR1 MDHEN and CDR2 SYDVKM. This CDR3 is 15 amino acids long. Trimming left V 7 bases short and J 3 bases short, with 18 bases between. The CDR3 DNA reads as TGTGCCAGCAATGGGCTTAGTTCGGGGGACACTGAAGCTTTCTTT. This translates into CASNGLSSGDTEAFF.

J is TRBJ1-1 and V is TRBV7-6; D gene ambiguous. The CDR3 contains 13 residues. Germline CDR1 and CDR2: SGHVS and FNYEAQ. Trimming shortened V by 0 bases and J by 6 bases, and 8 bases separated the two germline ends. The CDR3 loop reads CASSLALSAEAFF. CDR3 in DNA: TGTGCCAGCAGCTTAGCGTTGTCAGCTGAAGCTTTCTTT.

The chain couples TRBV4-2 to TRBJ2-2; 8 nucleotides align to TRBD2. This CDR3 is built from 16 residues. Germline V gene sequence: CDR1 LGHNA, CDR2 YNFKEQ. The J segment lost 0 bases and the V segment lost 1 base, leaving 1 base of the junction unmatched. The DNA of the CDR3 is TGTGCCAGCAGCCAAGGGACTAGCACGAACACCGGGGAGCTGTTTTTT. Encoded protein: CASSQGTSTNTGELFF.